This TCR beta chain was captured in a study of cytomegalovirus exposure and HLA in healthy donors. Germline CDR1 and CDR2: GTSNPN and SVGIG (reference sequence). CDR3 length: 11 amino acids. Deletions cut 5 bases from V and 6 bases from J, with 10 bases between. General study results and limits: Through in vitro validation, a few CMV-associated chains were shown to be specific for CMV antigens. Overall, around 150 TCR beta chains were annotated as cytomegalovirus-associated. The classifier reportedly diagnosed cytomegalovirus status with high sensitivity and specificity.

The repertoire was sequenced with immunoSEQ multiplex PCR; TCRdb's copy has only in-frame clones and lacks some. The table has 45,000 to 55,000 clones, 88% seen once. To note about this clone: The antigen is unknown.

Material: PBMCs. This sequence joins TRBV30 and TRBJ1-1; D gene uncertain. The clonotype was recovered from a woman under 40 in good health and CMV-seronegative. The CDR3 DNA sequence: TGTGCCTGGGAATTGGGCCCTGAAGCTTTCTTT. It encodes CAWELGPEAFF.